The clone carrying this T cell receptor (beta chain) turned up a few times. Its antigen is as yet unknown. TCRdb reanalysed the reads using MiXCR and keeps one entry per CDR3 protein. In the table there are some 350,000 distinct CDR3 sequences, approximately 30% of which are singletons. The entry originates in a study of T cell repertoires in cytomegalovirus infection. Germline V CDR1 and CDR2: SGHAT, FQNNGV. The CDR3 length is 16 residues. Trimming stripped 8 bases from V and 0 bases from J, with 18 bases between. Specimen: cultured PBMCs, collected from culture after CMV antigen stimulation. The chain joins TRBV11-2 to TRBJ2-3, with a tentative D call TRBD2 (6 bases). The TCR sequence derives from a human donor in good health (CMV status not recorded). Some clones in this sample may be carry-over from other donors' samples. CDR3 loop: CASGVGTFASTDTQYF. As DNA, the CDR3 is TGTGCCAGCGGGGTGGGGACTTTTGCTAGCACAGATACGCAGTATTTT. The full variable domain, with the rest looked up from reference TRBV11-2 and TRBJ2-3, is EAGVAQSPRYKIIEKRQSVAFWCNPISGHATLYWYQQILGQGPKLLIQFQNNGVVDDSQLPKDRFSAERLKGVDSTLKIQPAKLEDSAVYLCASGVGTFASTDTQYFGPGTRLTVL.